Sequencing of this T cell receptor (beta chain) was carried out in a study of radiotherapy plus CTLA-4 blockade in lung cancer. Sequenced by immunoSEQ multiplex PCR; TCRdb stores in-frame clones only, minus some. Among 83,000 or so clones listed, 83% were seen once. V was clipped by 0 bases and J by 6 bases, with 9 bases between them. Germline values: CDR1 SGHTA, CDR2 FQGTGA. The CDR3 runs to 14 residues. The rearrangement uses TRBV7-3 and TRBJ2-1, with D perhaps matching TRBD2 (6 bases). The sequence came from a human donor with non-small cell lung cancer who had stable disease on radiotherapy plus ipilimumab. This specimen consisted of peripheral blood, obtained from a patient treated with radiotherapy plus ipilimumab. This CDR3 is CASSLTSGSNEQFF. DNA for the CDR3: TGTGCCAGCAGCTTAACTAGCGGTTCCAATGAGCAGTTCTTC. The complete variable domain, with remaining parts taken from reference TRBV7-3 and TRBJ2-1, reads GAGVSQTPSNKVTEKGKYVELRCDPISGHTALYWYRQSLGQGPEFLIYFQGTGAADDSGLPNDRFFAVRPEGSVSTLKIQRTERGDSAVYLCASSLTSGSNEQFFGPGTRLTVL.